The 10 T cell receptor beta chains below were found in one sample sequenced in a study of blood T cell repertoires in COVID-19. Produced via immunoSEQ multiplex PCR; TCRdb's table is partial and in-frame only. The data contain 200,000 to 300,000 clones, around 88% of them singletons. Sequencing input: PBMCs or T cells enriched from blood (not recorded which). The receptor set was obtained from a woman aged 25 to 39 who had recovered from COVID-19.

The chain employs TRBV30 and TRBJ2-7; the match to TRBD1 covers 8 bases. Unmatched junction bases numbered 10, after V lost 5 bases and J lost 4 bases. Germline loops: CDR1 GTSNPN, CDR2 SVGIG (reference sequence). The CDR3 is made up of 14 amino acids. CDR3 protein: CAWGPGGEVYEQYF. CDR3 in DNA: TGTGCCTGGGGGCCAGGGGGCGAGGTGTACGAGCAGTACTTC. Full variable domain (outside the CDR3, taken from reference TRBV30 and TRBJ2-7): SQTIHQWPATLVQPVGSPLSLECTVEGTSNPNLYWYRQAAGRGLQLLFYSVGIGQISSEVPQNLSASRPQDRQFILSSKKLLLSDSGFYLCAWGPGGEVYEQYFGPGTRLTVT.

The genes are TRBV18 and TRBJ2-7; D unresolved. This CDR3 contains 13 residues. Germline loops: CDR1 KGHSH, CDR2 LQKENI. V lost 6 bases and J lost 4, with 13 bases in between. The CDR3 region has the DNA TGTGCCAGCTCCCTGGCGGAGACTTACGAGCAGTACTTC. This translates into CASSLAETYEQYF.

The rearrangement joins TRBV7-2 to TRBJ2-2, with a weak D call TRBD1 (5 bases). Germline-derived CDR1 and CDR2 are SGHTA and FQGNSA. The CDR3 extends over 13 amino acids. V lost 3 bases and J 5 bases, leaving 7 bases between the germline ends. The CDR3 is CASSFRVTGELFF. The CDR3 DNA is TGTGCCAGCAGCTTCAGGGTTACCGGGGAGCTGTTTTTT.

For this clone: The junction does not match germline at one end; this may be a read error. This chain joins TRBV5-6 and TRBJ1-2, with TRBD1 as a possible D gene (5 bases). The CDR3 length is 11 residues. The germline V gene has CDR1 SGHDT and CDR2 YYEEEE. In DNA, the CDR3 is TGTGCCAGCAGCTTGGCCGGGAGGGGTTCGTTC. Translating gives CASSLAGRGSF.

This clone has more than one count but fewer than ten. V and J are TRBV4-2 and TRBJ1-1; a weak D match, TRBD1 (5 bases). The CDR3 consists of 13 residues. The V gene's germline CDR1 is LGHNA and CDR2 YNFKEQ. Between the trimmed V and J ends, which lost 2 bases and 5 bases, there was a span of 9 bases. CDR3 nucleotides: TGTGCCAGCAGCCAACAGACAGTTACTGAAGCTTTCTTT. Translated, it gives CASSQQTVTEAFF.

The chain couples TRBV18 to TRBJ1-3; D is ambiguous. V lost 10 bases, J lost 0 bases, and 22 bases lay in between. This CDR3 is 17 amino acids long. Germline values: CDR1 KGHSH, CDR2 LQKENI. In nucleotides, the CDR3 is TGTGCCACCACCGCGGGCTGGATGGAACCCTCTGGAAACACCATATATTTT. Translation gives CATTAGWMEPSGNTIYF.

This sequence joins TRBV18 and TRBJ2-7, with TRBD1 identical over 10 bases. V gave up 3 bases and J gave up 5 bases; unmatched junction bases: 7. Germline V gene sequence: CDR1 KGHSH, CDR2 LQKENI. This CDR3 has 15 residues. CDR3 loop: CASSPGTGVSNEQYF. The CDR3 DNA sequence: TGTGCCAGCTCACCCGGGACAGGGGTTTCGAACGAGCAGTACTTC.

V gene TRBV5-4 combines with J gene TRBJ2-2; 9 bases map to TRBD1. Germline lookup yields CDR1 SGHNT and CDR2 YYREEE (reference sequence). The V gene end was trimmed by 3 bases and the J gene end by 6 bases; junction bases not matched to a gene: 3. The CDR3 extends over 14 amino acids. The CDR3 loop is CASSSNRGPGELFF. The CDR3 nucleotides are TGTGCCAGCAGCTCTAACAGGGGGCCCGGGGAGCTGTTTTTT.

Concerning this clone itself: One junction end disagrees with the germline gene, perhaps due to a read error. The V call is TRBV9, the J call TRBJ1-1; 8 nucleotides agree with TRBD1. This CDR3 has 11 residues. Per germline, CDR1 SGDLS and CDR2 YYNGEE. CDR3 amino acids: CASSPQGARVF. CDR3 DNA sequence: TGTGCCAGCAGCCCTCAGGGGGCGCGGGTCTTT.

CDR3 in amino acids: CASSLPGTGNTGELFF. The CDR3 nucleotides read TGTGCCAGCAGCTTACCCGGGACAGGGAACACCGGGGAGCTGTTTTTT. The chain has TRBV7-3 and TRBJ2-2; 8 bases align to TRBD1. Trimming cost V 2 bases and J 1 base; bases outside gene matches: 3. Per the germline V gene, CDR1 is SGHTA and CDR2 is FQGTGA. The CDR3 spans 16 residues. The full variable domain, rest sourced from reference TRBV7-3 and TRBJ2-2, is GAGVSQTPSNKVTEKGKYVELRCDPISGHTALYWYRQSLGQGPEFLIYFQGTGAADDSGLPNDRFFAVRPEGSVSTLKIQRTERGDSAVYLCASSLPGTGNTGELFFGEGSRLTVL.